A single sample is the source of the 11 T cell receptor beta chains below, sequenced in a study of OX40 agonist ivuxolimab in advanced cancers. Generated by immunoSEQ multiplex PCR, the TCRdb table keeps only in-frame clones and is missing some. The table shows about 50,000 clones, with about 88% occurring only once. The sample in question was CD4+ or CD8+ T cells sorted from blood, obtained in a trial of the OX40 agonist ivuxolimab. The receptor source for this set is an adult with an advanced solid tumor such as melanoma, head and neck, liver or kidney cancer.

This chain uses TRBV7-8 with TRBJ2-4; unclear D gene. From germline, CDR1 is SGHVS and CDR2 FQNEAQ. The CDR3 spans 20 residues. V shed 1 base and J shed 0 bases, with 22 bases lying between them. In DNA, the CDR3 is TGTGCCAGCAGCTTAGACCGCTGGTCATGGGGTCAAATAGCCAAAAACATTCAGTACTTC. It specifies CASSLDRWSWGQIAKNIQYF.

This chain links TRBV28 with TRBJ1-2, with D possibly being TRBD1 (5 bases). The CDR3 runs 10 residues. The V end was cut by 8 bases, the J end by 5 bases, with 6 bases between. Germline V lookup: CDR1 MDHEN, CDR2 SYDVKM. The DNA for the CDR3 is TGTGCCAGCGCAGGGTATGGCTACACCTTC. Translation gives CASAGYGYTF.

This clone is labeled as medium-sized. The chain joins TRBV5-6 to TRBJ1-2; D is perhaps TRBD1 (5 bases). Trimming pared 4 bases from V and 7 bases from J, leaving 11 bases between. In germline, CDR1 is SGHDT, CDR2 YYEEEE. This CDR3 is 12 amino acids long. For the CDR3, the DNA is TGTGCCAGCAGCGTGGGACTCGCTGGCTACACCTTC. Translation: CASSVGLAGYTF.

The chain recombines TRBV27 with TRBJ2-7; possibly TRBD2 for D (7 bases). This CDR3 spans 14 amino acids. V dropped 5 bases and J dropped 2 bases, with 13 bases sitting between them. CDR1 MNHEY and CDR2 SMNVEV come from the germline V gene (reference sequence). The CDR3 coding sequence is TGTGCCAGCAGTCGCAAGGGGGGGCCCTACGAGCAGTACTTC. The encoded protein is CASSRKGGPYEQYF.

The V and J genes are TRBV7-9 and TRBJ2-7; D remains unclear. Trimming stripped 0 bases from V and 5 bases from J, with 17 bases between. CDR1 is SEHNR and CDR2 is FQNEAQ in the germline V gene (reference sequence). This CDR3 is 16 amino acids long. CDR3 DNA sequence: TGTGCCAGCAGCTTAGCGGGGTTGCTTGATACGGACGAGCAGTACTTC. Translated: CASSLAGLLDTDEQYF.

This rearrangement joins TRBV14 to TRBJ2-3; TRBD2 matches 12 bases. The germline CDR1 and CDR2 sequences are SGHDN and FVKESK. The CDR3 has 15 residues. V dropped 0 bases and J dropped 5; count of bases not matched to a gene: 0. The CDR3 DNA follows: TGTGCCAGCAGCCAAGAGACTAGCGGGAGAGATACGCAGTATTTT. It translates to CASSQETSGRDTQYF.

The J gene is TRBJ2-3, the V gene TRBV19, with 8 bases that match TRBD1. CDR1 is LNHDA and CDR2 is SQIVND in the germline V gene (reference sequence). The CDR3 has 14 amino acids. Germline trimming cut 5 bases from V and 6 bases from J; bases unmatched to any gene: 7. The CDR3 is CASSPRQGSDTQYF. The CDR3 region has the DNA TGTGCCAGTAGTCCCCGACAGGGGTCGGATACGCAGTATTTT.

The genes are TRBV19 and TRBJ2-5; 10 nucleotides agree with TRBD2. The CDR3 totals 15 residues. The V and J ends lost 5 bases and 5 bases, in that order; junction bases with no gene match: 8. Germline lookup yields CDR1 LNHDA and CDR2 SQIVND (reference sequence). The CDR3 loop is CASSPPGLATETQYF. The CDR3 DNA reads TGTGCCAGTAGTCCTCCGGGACTAGCGACGGAGACCCAGTACTTC.

In this sample, this clone turned up once. As DNA, the CDR3 is TGTGCCACCAGCCAGGGACCAGAGACCCAGCATTTT. It is translated as CATSQGPETQHF. The rearrangement uses TRBV15 and TRBJ1-5, with D perhaps matching TRBD1 (5 bases). The V and J ends lost 5 bases and 11 bases respectively, with 13 bases between them. This CDR3 is 12 amino acids long. The V gene's germline CDR1 is LNHNV and CDR2 YYDKDF (reference sequence).

The chain couples TRBV29-1 to TRBJ2-7; TRBD1 matches 8 bases. With V trimmed by 5 bases and J by 5 bases, 8 bases remained unmatched. This CDR3 region has 13 residues. CDR1 is SQVTM, CDR2 ANQGSEA, per germline. CDR3 nucleotides: TGCAGCGTTAAAGGGACAGGAAAGGACGAGCAGTACTTC. It is translated as CSVKGTGKDEQYF.

The chain is built from TRBV11-2 and TRBJ2-5; D remains ambiguous. V lost 1 base to trimming and J lost 1 base, with 10 bases between them. CDR3 size: 15 residues. Germline V gene sequence: CDR1 SGHAT, CDR2 FQNNGV. The CDR3 sequence is CASSLVFPRQETQYF. The CDR3 DNA follows: TGTGCCAGCAGCTTAGTTTTTCCTCGCCAAGAGACCCAGTACTTC.